This TCR beta chain was sequenced during a study of low-dose radiotherapy and immunotherapy resistance in tumors. The time point was: after trial treatment. Treatment of the sample: LDRT plus nivolumab, ipilimumab, low-dose cyclophosphamide and aspirin (RACIN trial). Losses at the gene ends were 3 bases for V and 6 bases for J; bases not matched to a gene: 3. Germline V gene lookup returns CDR1 ENHRY and CDR2 SYGVKD. This CDR3 contains 14 residues. Alpha and beta chains were covered, as first-strand cDNA relied on TRAV- and TRBV-specific primers. Over roughly 18 PCR cycles, TCRs were amplified from a constant-region primer and V-primer adapter. One entry per CDR3 protein, called by TCRdb with MiXCR from the reads. The sample yields tens of thousands of distinct CDR3 sequences, about 17% seen once.

The sequence derives from a male donor with prostate cancer. This chain links TRBV10-3 with TRBJ2-3, with 10 bases identical to TRBD2. The starting material was PBMCs, obtained after low-dose radiotherapy plus immunotherapy. CDR3 nucleotides: TGTGCCATCAGTGATGGGACTAGCGAGGATACGCAGTATTTT. Its protein is CAISDGTSEDTQYF.